The T cell receptor (beta chain) described here comes from a study of post-analysis software for immune sequencing data. This clonotype was observed at least ten times. Its antigen is undetermined. Included in the TCR beta cDNA libraries were unique molecular identifiers. MiXCR, run by TCRdb on the PCR reads, gives a single entry per CDR3 protein. The data show approximately 730,000 distinct CDR3 sequences, with around 46% seen just once and 4.9% held by the top ten. The CDR3 spans 15 residues. CDR1 and CDR2 from the germline V gene are MNHEY and SVGAGI. The J segment lost 0 bases and the V segment lost 4 bases, leaving 2 bases of the junction unmatched. Study outcomes and limitations: Diversity measured as normalized Chao1 was significantly lower in multiple sclerosis patients than in controls. There were five TRBV segments more frequent in patients than controls, and TRBV5-6, TRBV5-1 and TRBV20-1 were among them.

This chain uses TRBV6-5 with TRBJ2-7; 11 nucleotides line up with TRBD2. The sample was blood. The clonotype originates from a girl aged 5-17 years with multiple sclerosis. The CDR3 bases are TGTGCCAGCAGTTCGACTAGCGGGGTCTCCTACGAGCAGTACTTC. Translated, it gives CASSSTSGVSYEQYF.